The 8 T cell receptor beta chains below come from one sample, sequenced in a study of T-cell reconstitution after alpha-beta-depleted transplantation in children. Library preparation (for TCRbeta) was performed with unique molecular identifiers. In TCRdb, the PCR reads were re-called with MiXCR into one record per CDR3 protein. Of hundreds of thousands of distinct CDR3 sequences listed, roughly 9% were seen once; the top ten hold approximately 5.9%. The sample was PBMCs from the stem cell graft donor, taken from the stem cell graft. The receptors stem from a human donor who donated a stem cell graft to a child with acute lymphoblastic leukemia.

This clonotype was detected a few times. The chain employs TRBV12-3 or TRBV12-4 and TRBJ2-3, with TRBD1 matching 8 bases. The CDR3 is 15 amino acids. V shed 2 bases, J shed 4 bases, and the junction held 5 bases outside the gene matches. For the CDR3, the DNA is TGTGCCAGCAGTTTAAGGCAGGGGGCAGCAGATACGCAGTATTTT. It translates to CASSLRQGAADTQYF.

This clonotype was picked up many times. This rearrangement joins TRBV5-1 to TRBJ1-2; 11 bases fit TRBD1. V lost 2 bases and J lost 3; bases outside the gene matches: 9. Germline V CDR1 and CDR2: SGHRS, YFSETQ. The CDR3 is 17 amino acids. CDR3 in amino acids: CASSFDNRTGGDYGYTF. The CDR3 nucleotides read TGCGCCAGCAGCTTTGATAACAGGACAGGGGGCGACTATGGCTACACCTTC. The complete variable domain, with remaining parts taken from reference TRBV5-1 and TRBJ1-2, reads KAGVTQTPRYLIKTRGQQVTLSCSPISGHRSVSWYQQTPGQGLQFLFEYFSETQRNKGNFPGRFSGRQFSNSRSEMNVSTLELGDSALYLCASSFDNRTGGDYGYTFGSGTRLTVV.

This clonotype was observed a few times. This chain links TRBV12-3 or TRBV12-4 with TRBJ2-2, with TRBD1 matching 11 bases. After removal of 3 bases from V and 3 bases from J, the junction contained 12 bases not matched to a gene. This CDR3 is built from 19 residues. The CDR3 protein is CASSFGTGGMGLDTGELFF. CDR3 coding DNA: TGTGCCAGCAGTTTTGGGACAGGGGGAATGGGACTAGACACCGGGGAGCTGTTTTTT.

This clonotype was found a few times. The chain employs TRBV18 and TRBJ1-1; no clear D gene. CDR1 and CDR2 (germline): KGHSH, LQKENI. Trimming removed 3 bases from V and 6 bases from J, with 11 bases in between. The CDR3 has 13 residues. The CDR3, as DNA: TGTGCCAGCTCACCGTGGGCAGACGCTGAAGCTTTCTTT. Its translation is CASSPWADAEAFF. The full variable domain, completed using reference TRBV18 and TRBJ1-1, is NAGVMQNPRHLVRRRGQEARLRCSPMKGHSHVYWYRQLPEEGLKFMVYLQKENIIDESGMPKERFSAEFPKEGPSILRIQQVVRGDSAAYFCASSPWADAEAFFGQGTRLTVV.

This clonotype was recorded many times. The V and J genes are TRBV6-5 and TRBJ1-1; D may be TRBD1 (6 bases). CDR3 size: 17 residues. V was shortened by 0 bases and J by 1 base, with 15 bases between the two germline ends. Germline CDR1 reads MNHEY; CDR2 reads SVGAGI. The CDR3 protein is CASSYSPTGGGNTEAFF. CDR3 bases: TGTGCCAGCAGTTACTCCCCGACAGGAGGGGGGAACACTGAAGCTTTCTTT.

This clonotype was found many times. The chain joins TRBV9 to TRBJ2-1, with 7 bases fitting TRBD1. The ends lost 4 bases at V and 2 bases at J; junction bases unmatched: 6. This CDR3 has 15 residues. Germline lookup yields CDR1 SGDLS and CDR2 YYNGEE. In DNA, the CDR3 is TGTGCCAGCAGCACCACAGGGGCTACCTACAATGAGCAGTTCTTC. Protein: CASSTTGATYNEQFF.

This clonotype was observed many times. Here the CDR3 reads CASSRQGAGTGELFF. The DNA of the CDR3 is TGTGCCAGCAGCCGACAGGGGGCAGGCACCGGGGAGCTGTTTTTT. The chain employs TRBV7-9 and TRBJ2-2; TRBD1 matches at 10 bases. The V segment lost 5 bases and the J segment 4 bases; nucleotides outside the gene matches: 4. In germline, CDR1 is SEHNR, CDR2 FQNEAQ (reference sequence). CDR3 length: 15 residues.

This clonotype appeared many times. V usage is TRBV5-1 and J usage is TRBJ2-1; D possibly uses TRBD1 or TRBD2 (6 bases each). The CDR3 has 14 residues. With 7 bases removed from V and 8 bases from J, the gap between germline ends came to 19 bases. Germline CDR1 and CDR2: SGHRS and YFSETQ. CDR3 nucleotides: TGCGCCAGCGTACCCAGGGATGGGGGGCATGAGCAGTTCTTC. Translated, it gives CASVPRDGGHEQFF.